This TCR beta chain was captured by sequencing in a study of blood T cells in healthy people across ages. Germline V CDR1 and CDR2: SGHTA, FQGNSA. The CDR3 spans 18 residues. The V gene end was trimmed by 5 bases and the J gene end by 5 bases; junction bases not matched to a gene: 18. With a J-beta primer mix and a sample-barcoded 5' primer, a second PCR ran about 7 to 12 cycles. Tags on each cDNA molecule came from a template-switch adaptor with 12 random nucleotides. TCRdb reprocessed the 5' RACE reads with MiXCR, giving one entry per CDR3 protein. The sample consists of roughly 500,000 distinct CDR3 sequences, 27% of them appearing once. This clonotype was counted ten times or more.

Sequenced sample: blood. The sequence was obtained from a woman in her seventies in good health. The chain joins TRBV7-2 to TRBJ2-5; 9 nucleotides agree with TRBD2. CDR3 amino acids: CASSLGPATSGDGETQYF. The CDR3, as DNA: TGTGCCAGCAGCCTAGGCCCCGCGACTAGCGGCGATGGGGAGACCCAGTACTTC.